This T cell receptor (beta chain) was observed in a study of blood T cell repertoires in COVID-19. Study details: Collection of acute and convalescent COVID-19 samples took place in the United States, Italy and Spain. PBMCs, B-cell-depleted T cells, or T cells provided the cDNA or gDNA that made up the material.

Authors' data handling: It was from reference gene primer amplification that nucleated cell counts were estimated. Sequenced by immunoSEQ multiplex PCR; TCRdb stores in-frame clones only, minus some. That table gives V, J and clone size, and the DNA gave D and trimming. This table has roughly 200,000 clones, about three quarters appearing once. There are 15 residues in the CDR3. Per the germline V gene, CDR1 is MNHEY and CDR2 is SMNVEV (reference sequence). Trimming at V came to 3 bases and at J to 5 bases, leaving 6 bases not matched to a gene. The receptor was derived from a woman aged 45-60 years with active or convalescent COVID-19. The sample consisted of peripheral blood. This chain joins TRBV27 and TRBJ1-5; the match to TRBD1 covers 8 bases. CDR3 residues: CASSFRSGGDQPQHF. DNA of the CDR3: TGTGCCAGCAGTTTCCGTTCAGGGGGCGATCAGCCCCAGCATTTT.